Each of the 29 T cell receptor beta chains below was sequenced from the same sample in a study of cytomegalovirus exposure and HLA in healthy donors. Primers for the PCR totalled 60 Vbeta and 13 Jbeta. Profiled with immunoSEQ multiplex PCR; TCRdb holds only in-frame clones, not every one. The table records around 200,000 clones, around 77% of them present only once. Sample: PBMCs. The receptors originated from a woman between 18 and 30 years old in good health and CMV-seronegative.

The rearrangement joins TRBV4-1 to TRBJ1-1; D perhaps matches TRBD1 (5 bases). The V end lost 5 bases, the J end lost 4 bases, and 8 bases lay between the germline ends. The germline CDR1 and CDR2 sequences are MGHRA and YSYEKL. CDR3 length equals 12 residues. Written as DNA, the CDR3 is TGCGCCAGCAGCGCCGGGGGCACTGAAGCTTTCTTT. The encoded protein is CASSAGGTEAFF.

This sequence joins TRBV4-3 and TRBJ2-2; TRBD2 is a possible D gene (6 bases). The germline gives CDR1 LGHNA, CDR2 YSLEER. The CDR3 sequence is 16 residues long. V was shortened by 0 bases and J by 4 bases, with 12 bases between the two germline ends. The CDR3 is CASSQDRGEGTGELFF. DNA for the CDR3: TGCGCCAGCAGCCAAGACCGCGGGGAAGGCACCGGGGAGCTGTTTTTT.

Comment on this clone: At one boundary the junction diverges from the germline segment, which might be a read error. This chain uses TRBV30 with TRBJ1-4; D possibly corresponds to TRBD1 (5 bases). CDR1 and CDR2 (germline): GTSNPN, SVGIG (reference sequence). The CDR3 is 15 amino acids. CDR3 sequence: CAWRREYGANEKLFF. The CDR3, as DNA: TGTGCCTGGCGCCGAGAATATGGGGCTAACGAAAAACTGTTTTTT.

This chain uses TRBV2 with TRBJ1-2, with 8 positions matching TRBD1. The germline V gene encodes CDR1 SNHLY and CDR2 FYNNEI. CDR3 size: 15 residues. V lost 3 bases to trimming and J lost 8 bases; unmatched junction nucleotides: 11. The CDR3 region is CASSDPGQGSSGYTF. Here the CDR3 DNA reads TGTGCCAGCAGTGATCCCGGACAGGGATCTTCCGGCTACACCTTC.

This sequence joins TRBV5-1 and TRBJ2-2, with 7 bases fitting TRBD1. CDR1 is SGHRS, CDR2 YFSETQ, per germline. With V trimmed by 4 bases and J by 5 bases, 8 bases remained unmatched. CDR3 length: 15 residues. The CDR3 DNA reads TGCGCCAGCAGCCCGACGACACAGGGGACCGGGGAGCTGTTTTTT. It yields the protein CASSPTTQGTGELFF.

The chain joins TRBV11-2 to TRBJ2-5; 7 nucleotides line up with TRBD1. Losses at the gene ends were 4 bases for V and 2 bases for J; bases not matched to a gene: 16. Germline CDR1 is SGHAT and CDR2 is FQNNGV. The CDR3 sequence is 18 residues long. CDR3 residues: CASSSPPLLQGTQETQYF. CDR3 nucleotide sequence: TGTGCCAGCAGCTCCCCTCCCCTTTTACAGGGGACACAAGAGACCCAGTACTTC.

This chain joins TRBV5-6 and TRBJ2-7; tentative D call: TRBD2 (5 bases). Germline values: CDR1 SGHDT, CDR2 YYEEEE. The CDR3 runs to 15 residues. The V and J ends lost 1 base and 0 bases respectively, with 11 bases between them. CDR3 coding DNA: TGTGCCAGCAGCTTGTTCCGGGAAAACTCCTACGAGCAGTACTTC. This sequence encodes CASSLFRENSYEQYF.

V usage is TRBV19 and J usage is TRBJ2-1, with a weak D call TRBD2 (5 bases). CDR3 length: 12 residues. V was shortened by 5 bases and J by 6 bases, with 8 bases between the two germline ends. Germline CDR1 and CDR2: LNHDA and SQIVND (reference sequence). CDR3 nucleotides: TGTGCCAGTAGTCCTAGCTTCAATGAGCAGTTCTTC. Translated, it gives CASSPSFNEQFF.

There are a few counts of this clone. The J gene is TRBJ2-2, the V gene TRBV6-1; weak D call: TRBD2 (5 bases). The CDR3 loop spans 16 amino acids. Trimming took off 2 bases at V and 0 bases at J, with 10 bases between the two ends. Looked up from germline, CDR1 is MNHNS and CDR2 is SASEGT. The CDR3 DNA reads TGTGCCAGCAGTGAATTGAGCGGTGCGAACACCGGGGAGCTGTTTTTT. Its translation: CASSELSGANTGELFF.

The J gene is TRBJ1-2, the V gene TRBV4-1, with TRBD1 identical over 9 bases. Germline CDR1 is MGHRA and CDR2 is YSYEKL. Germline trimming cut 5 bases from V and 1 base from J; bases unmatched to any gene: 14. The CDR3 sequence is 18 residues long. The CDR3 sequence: CASSMPGQGTGINYGYTF. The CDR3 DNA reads TGCGCCAGCAGCATGCCGGGACAGGGAACGGGGATTAACTATGGCTACACCTTC.

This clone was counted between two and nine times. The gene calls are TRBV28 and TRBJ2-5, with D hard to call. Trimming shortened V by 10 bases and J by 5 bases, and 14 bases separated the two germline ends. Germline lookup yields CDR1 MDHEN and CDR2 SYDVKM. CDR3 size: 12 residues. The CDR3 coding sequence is TGTGCCACCTCAACCCTCGAGGAGACCCAGTACTTC. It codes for CATSTLEETQYF.

The CDR3 nucleotides are TGTGCCAGCAGCTTACTTTTAGGGACAGTCTACGAGCAGTACTTC. Amino acid sequence: CASSLLLGTVYEQYF. The chain recombines TRBV11-2 with TRBJ2-7, with TRBD1 matching over 7 bases. Germline V gene data show CDR1 as SGHAT and CDR2 as FQNNGV. The CDR3 contains 15 residues. With 2 bases clipped from V and 3 bases from J, the junction kept 7 bases outside the gene matches.

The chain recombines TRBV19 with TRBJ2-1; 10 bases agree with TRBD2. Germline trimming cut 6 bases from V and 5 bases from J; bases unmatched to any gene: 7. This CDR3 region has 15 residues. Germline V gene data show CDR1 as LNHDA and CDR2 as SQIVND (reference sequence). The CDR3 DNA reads TGTGCCAGTAGACCACTAGCGGGAACCCACAATGAGCAGTTCTTC. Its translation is CASRPLAGTHNEQFF. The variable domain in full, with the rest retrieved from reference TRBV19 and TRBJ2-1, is DGGITQSPKYLFRKEGQNVTLSCEQNLNHDAMYWYRQDPGQGLRLIYYSQIVNDFQKGDIAEGYSVSREKKESFPLTVTSAQKNPTAFYLCASRPLAGTHNEQFFGPGTRLTVL.

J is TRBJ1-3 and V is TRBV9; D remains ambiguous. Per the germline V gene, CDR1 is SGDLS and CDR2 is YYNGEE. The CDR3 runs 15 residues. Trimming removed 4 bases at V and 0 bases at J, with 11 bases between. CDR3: CASSLDGDSGNTIYF. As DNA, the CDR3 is TGTGCCAGCAGCTTGGACGGGGACTCTGGAAACACCATATATTTT.

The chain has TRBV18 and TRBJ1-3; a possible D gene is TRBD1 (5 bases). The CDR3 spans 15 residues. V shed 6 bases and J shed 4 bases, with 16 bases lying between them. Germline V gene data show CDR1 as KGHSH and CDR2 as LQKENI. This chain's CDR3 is CASSPDVGLGNTIYF. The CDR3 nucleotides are TGTGCCAGCTCTCCAGACGTGGGGCTCGGAAACACCATATATTTT.

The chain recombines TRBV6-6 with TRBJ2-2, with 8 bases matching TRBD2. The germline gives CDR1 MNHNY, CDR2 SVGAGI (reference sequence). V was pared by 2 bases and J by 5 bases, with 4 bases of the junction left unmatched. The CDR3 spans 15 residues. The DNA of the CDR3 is TGTGCCAGCAGTTACGCGGGAGGTTCTACCGGGGAGCTGTTTTTT. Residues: CASSYAGGSTGELFF.

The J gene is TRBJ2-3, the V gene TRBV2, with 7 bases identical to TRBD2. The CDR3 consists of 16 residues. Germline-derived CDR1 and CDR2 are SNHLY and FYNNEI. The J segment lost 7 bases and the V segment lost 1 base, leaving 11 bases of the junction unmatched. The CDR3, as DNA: TGTGCCAGCAGTGAAGGCCTTCGCGGGAGTGGATATACGCAGTATTTT. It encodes CASSEGLRGSGYTQYF.

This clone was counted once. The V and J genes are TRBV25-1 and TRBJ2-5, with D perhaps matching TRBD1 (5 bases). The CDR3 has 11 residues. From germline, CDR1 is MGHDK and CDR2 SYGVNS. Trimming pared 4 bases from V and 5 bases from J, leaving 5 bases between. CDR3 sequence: CASSAGETQYF. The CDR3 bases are TGTGCCAGCAGTGCAGGGGAGACCCAGTACTTC.

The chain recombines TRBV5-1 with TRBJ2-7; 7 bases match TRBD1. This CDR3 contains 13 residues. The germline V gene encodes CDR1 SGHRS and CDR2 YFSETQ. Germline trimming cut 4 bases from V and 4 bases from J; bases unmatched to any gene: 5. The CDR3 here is CASSDAQGYEQYF. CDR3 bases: TGCGCCAGCAGCGATGCACAGGGGTACGAGCAGTACTTC.

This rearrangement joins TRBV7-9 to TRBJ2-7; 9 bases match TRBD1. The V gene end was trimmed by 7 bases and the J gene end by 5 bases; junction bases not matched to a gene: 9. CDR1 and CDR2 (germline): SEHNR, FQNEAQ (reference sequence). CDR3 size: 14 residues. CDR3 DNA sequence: TGTGCCAGCACTGTGGGGGACAGGGTCCACGAGCAGTACTTC. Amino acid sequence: CASTVGDRVHEQYF.

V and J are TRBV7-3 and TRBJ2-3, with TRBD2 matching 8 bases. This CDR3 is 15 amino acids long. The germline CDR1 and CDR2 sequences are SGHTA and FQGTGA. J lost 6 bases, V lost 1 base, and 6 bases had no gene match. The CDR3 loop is CASSLIRGGPDTQYF. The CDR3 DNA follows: TGTGCCAGCAGCTTAATACGGGGGGGCCCCGATACGCAGTATTTT.

CDR3 bases: TGTGCCAGCAGCGTACAGACTACCCGACAGGGGTCGGGGTACAATGAGCAGTTCTTC. Translating gives CASSVQTTRQGSGYNEQFF. The rearrangement joins TRBV9 to TRBJ2-1; 8 nucleotides agree with TRBD1. The CDR3 runs to 19 residues. The germline V gene encodes CDR1 SGDLS and CDR2 YYNGEE. V trimming: 1 base; J trimming: 4 bases; junction bases outside the gene matches: 16.

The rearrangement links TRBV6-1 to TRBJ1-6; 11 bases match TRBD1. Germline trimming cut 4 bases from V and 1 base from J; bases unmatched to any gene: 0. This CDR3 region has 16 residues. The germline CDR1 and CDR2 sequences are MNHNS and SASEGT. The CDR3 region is CASSGDRGSYNSPLHF. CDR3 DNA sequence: TGTGCCAGCAGTGGGGACAGGGGGTCCTATAATTCACCCCTCCACTTT.

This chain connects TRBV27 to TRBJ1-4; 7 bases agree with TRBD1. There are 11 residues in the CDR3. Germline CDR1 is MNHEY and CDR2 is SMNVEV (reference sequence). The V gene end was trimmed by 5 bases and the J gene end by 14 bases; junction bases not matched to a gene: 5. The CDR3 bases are TGTGCCAGCAGTCCGGGACAGTTCCTGTTTTTT. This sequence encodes CASSPGQFLFF.

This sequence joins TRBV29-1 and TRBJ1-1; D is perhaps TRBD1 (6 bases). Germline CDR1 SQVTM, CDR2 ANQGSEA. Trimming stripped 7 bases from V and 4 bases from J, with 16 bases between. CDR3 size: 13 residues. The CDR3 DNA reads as TGCAGCGCCGATCAGGGGCGGGTCACTGAAGCTTTCTTT. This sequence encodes CSADQGRVTEAFF.

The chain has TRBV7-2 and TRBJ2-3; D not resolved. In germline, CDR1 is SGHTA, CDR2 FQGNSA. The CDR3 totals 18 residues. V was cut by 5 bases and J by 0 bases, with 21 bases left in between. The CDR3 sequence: CASSPPVRVAASTDTQYF. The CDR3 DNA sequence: TGTGCCAGCAGCCCCCCGGTCCGGGTCGCGGCTAGCACAGATACGCAGTATTTT. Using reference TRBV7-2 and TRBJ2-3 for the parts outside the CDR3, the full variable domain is GAGVSQSPSNKVTEKGKDVELRCDPISGHTALYWYRQSLGQGLEFLIYFQGNSAPDKSGLPSDRFSAERTGGSVSTLTIQRTQQEDSAVYLCASSPPVRVAASTDTQYFGPGTRLTVL.

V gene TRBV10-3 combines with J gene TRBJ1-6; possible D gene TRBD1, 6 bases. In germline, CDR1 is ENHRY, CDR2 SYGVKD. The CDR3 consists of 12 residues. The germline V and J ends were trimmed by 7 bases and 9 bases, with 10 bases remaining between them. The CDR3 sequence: CAIKQGTSPLHF. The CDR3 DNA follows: TGTGCCATCAAACAGGGAACTTCACCCCTCCACTTT.

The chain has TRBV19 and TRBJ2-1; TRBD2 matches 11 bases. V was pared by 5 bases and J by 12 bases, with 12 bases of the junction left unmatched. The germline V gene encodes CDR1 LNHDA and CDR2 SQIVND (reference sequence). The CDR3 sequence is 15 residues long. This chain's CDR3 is CASSRLLSGRAMQFF. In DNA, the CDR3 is TGTGCCAGTAGTCGCCTTCTTAGCGGGAGGGCCATGCAGTTCTTC.

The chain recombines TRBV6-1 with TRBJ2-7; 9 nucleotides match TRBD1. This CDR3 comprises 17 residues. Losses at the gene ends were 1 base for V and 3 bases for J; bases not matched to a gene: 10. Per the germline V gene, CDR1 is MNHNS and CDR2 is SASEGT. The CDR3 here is CASSEGMGTGTFYEQYF. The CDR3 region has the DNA TGTGCCAGCAGTGAAGGGATGGGGACAGGGACTTTCTACGAGCAGTACTTC.